The present T cell receptor beta chain was sequenced within a study of response to subunit inactivated influenza vaccine. Study outcomes and limitations: Few new T cells, the authors suggested, are recruited by each seasonal influenza vaccination.

This CDR3 has 13 amino acids. Germline CDR1 is MNHEY and CDR2 is SMNVEV (reference sequence). The V end was cut by 7 bases, the J end by 2 bases, with 9 bases between. TCRdb recomputed calls from the RT-PCR reads with MiXCR, one row per CDR3 protein. The table has 430,000 or so distinct CDR3 sequences, about 10% seen once. In the case of this clonotype: The antigen is not known.

The specimen was PBMCs from blood, collected 35 to 45 days after vaccination. The clonotype comes from a man aged 45-65 years who received an inactivated influenza vaccine. The gene calls are TRBV27 and TRBJ2-1; a possible D gene is TRBD1 (6 bases). This chain's CDR3 is CASIRDTYNEQFF. The CDR3, as DNA: TGTGCCAGCATCCGGGACACCTACAATGAGCAGTTCTTC.